A selection of T cell receptor beta chains follows, all from one sample in a study of blood T cell repertoires in COVID-19. Assay: immunoSEQ multiplex PCR; the TCRdb copy retains only in-frame clones and omits some. In the table there are approximately 110,000 clones, around 85% of which are singletons. The sample comprised peripheral blood. These receptor sequences come from a human donor in a cohort sampled during active COVID-19. CDR3s include the opening cysteine and the closing phenylalanine or tryptophan. Each record gives: V gene, D gene, CDR3 length, J gene, CDR3 protein. D genes are given only for firm matches.

>TRBV6-1|.|19|TRBJ1-6
CASSETLRRRSSYNSPLHF
>TRBV29-1|.|13|TRBJ1-1
CSGQKGINTEAFF
>TRBV4-3|TRBD2|16|TRBJ2-1
CASSQPGLAAYNEQFF
>TRBV25-1|TRBD1|15|TRBJ1-2
CASRGGDRGNYGYTF
>TRBV15|TRBD2|14|TRBJ2-3
CATSNGGWADTQYF
>TRBV2|TRBD1|14|TRBJ2-4
CASSARQGAYIQYF
>TRBV7-9|TRBD2|15|TRBJ2-3
CASSPGLLETDTQYF
>TRBV28|.|15|TRBJ2-6
CASSLPGAGANVLTF
>TRBV5-4|.|14|TRBJ2-5
CASSLRGGSETQYF
>TRBV2|.|13|TRBJ1-5
CASSEKGGQPQHF
>TRBV25-1|.|13|TRBJ1-1
CASSGGAGSEAFF
>TRBV4-2|TRBD2|18|TRBJ2-2
CASSQGWRGTSITGELFF
>TRBV11-2|.|13|TRBJ2-1
CASSSTIGNEQFF
>TRBV6-2/TRBV6-3|TRBD1|15|TRBJ1-5
CASSPDRGWSQPQHF
>TRBV2|TRBD2|16|TRBJ2-7
CASRKRKLAGYDEQYF
>TRBV11-2|TRBD2|17|TRBJ2-3
CASSKRLAGGPVDTQYF
>TRBV5-1|.|13|TRBJ1-1
CASTPRGSTEAFF
>TRBV15|.|16|TRBJ2-7
CATSRDSVAGSYEQYF
>TRBV29-1|TRBD1|13|TRBJ2-2
CSVEQTGGGELFF
>TRBV19|.|15|TRBJ2-3
CASRSSGISLDTQYF
>TRBV5-5|TRBD1|15|TRBJ1-2
CASSSPSTGGYGYTF
>TRBV6-6|.|14|TRBJ1-3
CASSLGGSGNTIYF